This TCR beta chain was sequenced for a study of T cells in Graves' hyperthyroidism and ophthalmopathy. Turning to the study itself: At initial diagnosis, before any treatment had begun, peripheral blood was obtained. Findings and caveats of the study: Ophthalmopathy cases were set apart from stable hyperthyroidism by a 13 V-J model.

Clinical symptoms, serum thyroxine and TRAb, thyroid ultrasound and orbital computed tomography together formed the diagnostic basis. RNA transcripts served as the template for amplifying TCR beta CDR3 regions. An initial round of RT-PCR targeting the TCR CDR3 relied on the HTBI primer set. TCRdb processed the multiplex PCR reads anew with MiXCR; each CDR3 protein has one entry. The table records 450,000 to 600,000 distinct CDR3 sequences, around 20% of them present only once. Germline-derived CDR1 and CDR2 are DFQATT and SNEGSKA (reference sequence). The CDR3 loop spans 13 amino acids. The V end lost 6 bases, the J end lost 5 bases, and 16 bases lay between the germline ends. This clonotype came up a few times. The antigen is unknown.

The source of this sequence is a man between 35 and 55 years old with Graves' ophthalmopathy. The chain combines TRBV20-1 with TRBJ2-5, with TRBD2 as a possible D gene (7 bases). The source material was blood. CDR3 amino acids: CSALGEGGETQYF. The CDR3 nucleotides are TGCAGTGCCCTCGGGGAGGGGGGGGAGACCCAGTACTTC.